A selection of T cell receptor beta chains follows, all from one sample in a study of T cells after yellow fever vaccination. One entry per CDR3 protein results from TCRdb running MiXCR on the 5' RACE reads. The table shows approximately 150,000 distinct CDR3 sequences, with roughly a tenth occurring only once. The specimen comprised CD8+ T cells sorted from PBMCs, sampled 45 days after the yellow fever booster vaccination. These receptors were collected from a man aged 18-30 years who received the YFV17D yellow fever vaccine. Each CDR3 is given with its conserved first and last residue. A D gene is named only where the DNA matches it firmly. A clone size is listed for some rows: how often the clone was seen (once, few, many), or a class if it is expanded.

size,D,J,V,DNA,CDR3
many,TRBD2,TRBJ2-5,TRBV5-1,TGCGCCAGCAGCTTTAGCGGGGGGAGAGAGACCCAGTACTTC,CASSFSGGRETQYF
NA,NA,TRBJ1-6,TRBV28,TGTGCCAGCACCCCCCGGGTTAATTCACCCCTCCACTTT,CASTPRVNSPLHF
few,NA,TRBJ2-7,TRBV7-9,TGTGCCAGCAGCTCCCACCGGACACCTTACGAGCAGTACTTC,CASSSHRTPYEQYF
NA,NA,TRBJ2-5,TRBV5-4,TGTGCCAGCAGCTCCTCGACTAGGCAAGAGACCCAGTACTTC,CASSSSTRQETQYF
NA,TRBD1,TRBJ1-1,TRBV5-4,TGTGCCAGCAGAACGGACAGGACCGATGAAGCTTTCTTT,CASRTDRTDEAFF
many,NA,TRBJ2-7,TRBV4-1,TGCGCCAGCAGCCAAGAACTTGACAGGCGCGAGCAGTACTTC,CASSQELDRREQYF
NA,NA,TRBJ2-5,TRBV11-1,TGTGCCAGCAGCCCGACTCGGCAAGAGACCCAGTACTTC,CASSPTRQETQYF
few,TRBD1,TRBJ2-2,TRBV7-8,TGTGCCAGCAGCGCCGGGACAGCGAACACCGGGGAGCTGTTTTTT,CASSAGTANTGELFF
NA,NA,TRBJ1-4,TRBV11-2,TGTGCCAGCAGCACCTCGGACAGCCCTATAGTTGCAACTAATGAAAAACTGTTTTTT,CASSTSDSPIVATNEKLFF
NA,TRBD2,TRBJ2-3,TRBV6-1,TGTGCCAGCAGTGATAGCGGGGGGGCGGTAGATACGCAGTATTTT,CASSDSGGAVDTQYF
many,NA,TRBJ2-3,TRBV4-1,TGCGCCAGCAGCCAAATGACTAGAACCACAGATACGCAGTATTTT,CASSQMTRTTDTQYF
NA,NA,TRBJ1-1,TRBV29-1,TGCAGCGTTGTGGGGGGCGAGAACACTGAAGCTTTCTTT,CSVVGGENTEAFF
many,NA,TRBJ2-1,TRBV5-1,TGCGCCAGCAGCTTCTTTGGGAATGAGCAGTTCTTC,CASSFFGNEQFF
NA,TRBD2,TRBJ2-5,TRBV7-8,TGTGCCAGCAGCTATCGGACTAGTTCCGAGACCCAGTACTTC,CASSYRTSSETQYF
few,NA,TRBJ1-2,TRBV4-2,TGTGCCAGCAGCCAAGGTTCGGGGGGCAATGGCTACACCTTC,CASSQGSGGNGYTF
few,NA,TRBJ1-2,TRBV12-3/TRBV12-4,TGTGCCAGCAGTTCCCGGGACAACTATGGCTACACCTTC,CASSSRDNYGYTF
few,TRBD1,TRBJ2-1,TRBV12-3/TRBV12-4,TGTGCCAGCAGTTCCATGGGACAGGGGGTACGTAAGAATGAGCAGTTCTTC,CASSSMGQGVRKNEQFF
few,NA,TRBJ2-3,TRBV6-5,TGTGCCAGCAGACCACTCAGGGGCGGAACCACAGATACGCAGTATTTT,CASRPLRGGTTDTQYF
NA,NA,TRBJ1-1,TRBV29-1,TGCAGCGCCACGTGGGGGGGGGTGAACACTGAAGCTTTCTTT,CSATWGGVNTEAFF
few,NA,TRBJ1-6,TRBV7-9,TGTGCCAGCAGCTTAGCTGGTGTCGGGAGGGTGGATTCACCCCTCCACTTT,CASSLAGVGRVDSPLHF
NA,TRBD2,TRBJ2-1,TRBV4-1,TGCGCCAGCAGGGCTAGCGGGGCTTACAATGAGCAGTTCTTC,CASRASGAYNEQFF
NA,TRBD1,TRBJ1-5,TRBV27,TGTGCCAGCAGTTTGACAGGGAAGAGTGGTCAGCCCCAGCATTTT,CASSLTGKSGQPQHF
few,TRBD2,TRBJ2-7,TRBV7-2,TGTGCCAGCAGCTATAGGACTAGCGGGTTCTACGAGCAGTACTTC,CASSYRTSGFYEQYF
few,NA,TRBJ2-7,TRBV4-1,TGCGCCAGCAGCCAAGCTTATAAAGAGCTCAACGAGCAGTACTTC,CASSQAYKELNEQYF
few,NA,TRBJ2-6,TRBV12-3/TRBV12-4,TGTGCCAGCAGTCAGAAAGGTGTTGGGGCCAACGTCCTGACTTTC,CASSQKGVGANVLTF
few,TRBD2,TRBJ2-1,TRBV10-3,TGTGCCATCAGTGAGGCGGGGGGCAATGAGCAGTTCTTC,CAISEAGGNEQFF
few,NA,TRBJ2-2,TRBV2,TGTGCCAGCAATGGTGGGAGGACCGGGGAGCTGTTTTTT,CASNGGRTGELFF
few,TRBD2,TRBJ2-7,TRBV4-1,TGCGCCAGCAGCCAAAGTAGCGGGGGCCGCTCCTACGAGCAGTACTTC,CASSQSSGGRSYEQYF
few,NA,TRBJ2-3,TRBV12-5,TGTGCTAGTGCCCTAATGACAAGCCCAGGGGATACGCAGTATTTT,CASALMTSPGDTQYF
many,TRBD1,TRBJ1-2,TRBV4-2,TGTGCCAGCAGCCAAGGACAGGGTGCCTATGGCTACACCTTC,CASSQGQGAYGYTF
many,NA,TRBJ1-3,TRBV28,TGTGCCAGCAGTCCCCCCCCGGGGATTGTTGGAAACACCATATATTTT,CASSPPPGIVGNTIYF
few,TRBD2,TRBJ2-3,TRBV4-1,TGCGCCAGCAGCCAAGAAGGATGGAGTAGCGGGGGCCCGAGAACAGATACGCAGTATTTT,CASSQEGWSSGGPRTDTQYF
few,NA,TRBJ1-1,TRBV6-2/TRBV6-3,TGTGCCAGCAGTTACTCGAGTGGCAGTCTGAACACTGAAGCTTTCTTT,CASSYSSGSLNTEAFF
NA,NA,TRBJ1-6,TRBV9,TGTGCCAGCAGCGTAGCGGGGGTTGAGGATTCACCCCTCCACTTT,CASSVAGVEDSPLHF
NA,TRBD1,TRBJ1-5,TRBV10-2,TGCGCCAGCAGTACCGACAGGGGGCTGTTGGGCAATCAGCCCCAGCATTTT,CASSTDRGLLGNQPQHF
few,NA,TRBJ2-3,TRBV28,TGTGCCAGCAGTTCCTTACTAACAGGTGGGGAAGGCGGTACGCAGTATTTT,CASSSLLTGGEGGTQYF
once,NA,TRBJ1-2,TRBV10-3,TGTGCCACCCTATCGCTTCGGGATGCCTATGGCTACACCTTC,CATLSLRDAYGYTF
NA,NA,TRBJ2-1,TRBV3-1,TGTGCCAGCAGCCGATCGCCCGGGCGGTCCTACAATGAGCAGTTCTTC,CASSRSPGRSYNEQFF
few,TRBD1,TRBJ2-7,TRBV4-1,TGCGCCAGCAGCCAACGGACAGGGGGAGAGCAGTACTTC,CASSQRTGGEQYF
many,NA,TRBJ2-5,TRBV7-2,TGTGCCAGCATCCTTGGGGGGCACCAAGAGACCCAGTACTTC,CASILGGHQETQYF
NA,TRBD2,TRBJ2-1,TRBV2,TGTGCCAGCAGAGGGACTAGCGGGGAGGGGCAGTTCTTC,CASRGTSGEGQFF
NA,NA,TRBJ1-5,TRBV12-3/TRBV12-4,TGTGCCAGCACACAAATTGAGGGCAGGGAGAATCAGCCCCAGCATTTT,CASTQIEGRENQPQHF
many,TRBD1,TRBJ1-6,TRBV4-1,TGCGCCAGCAGCCAAGCGCTGGGACAGGGTAATTCACCCCTCCACTTT,CASSQALGQGNSPLHF
NA,TRBD1,TRBJ1-4,TRBV5-5,TGTGCCAGCAGCCAGGGCGGACAGGGGGTTCTTGAAAAACTGTTTTTT,CASSQGGQGVLEKLFF
few,NA,TRBJ1-4,TRBV5-1,TGCGCCAGCAGCCCCGATAAAAGCGAAAAACTGTTTTTT,CASSPDKSEKLFF
NA,NA,TRBJ2-2,TRBV6-2/TRBV6-3,TGTGCCAGCACCGTGACGGGTACCGGGGAGCTGTTTTTT,CASTVTGTGELFF
NA,NA,TRBJ2-3,TRBV15,TGTGCCACCAGCAGAGATTCCCCCGATACGCAGTATTTT,CATSRDSPDTQYF
NA,TRBD1,TRBJ1-2,TRBV4-3,TGCGCCAGCAGCCAAGACGGGACAGGGGGATACTATGGCTACACCTTC,CASSQDGTGGYYGYTF